This T cell receptor (beta chain) originates from a study of molecular identifiers for immune sequencing clone quantification. Study at large: Replicate runs used RNA from approximately 20,000 or 98,000 naive CD8 cells, which was split five ways into aliquots, and four of those aliquots were then sequenced. Whole-study findings and limits: Barcode collisions between identical TCR molecules could shrink estimates of highly expanded clone sizes. Naive cells had under 1% of molecules in clones above 20 RNA copies, effectors over 99%.

There are a few counts of this clonotype. Its target is not known. The CDR3 is made up of 17 amino acids. CDR1 and CDR2 from the germline V gene are LGHDT and YNNKEL (reference sequence). V lost 1 base, J lost 1 base, and 16 bases lay in between. TCRdb processed the PCR reads anew with MiXCR; each CDR3 protein has one entry. This sample has about 640,000 distinct CDR3 sequences, with just under 20% found just once. The sample comprised naive CD8+ T cells from blood, with Jurkat cell RNA spiked in. Described subset: FACS-sorted CD8+CD4-CCR7+CD45RA+ naive T cells. This sequence joins TRBV3-1 and TRBJ2-5, with D unresolved. The source is a human donor in good health. Some libraries in this study had Jurkat cell RNA spiked in. This CDR3 reads CASSQGLKETLQETQYF. The CDR3 nucleotides are TGTGCCAGCAGCCAAGGGCTAAAGGAGACTCTCCAAGAGACCCAGTACTTC.